This entry concerns a single T cell receptor beta chain. The data originate from a study of blood T cell repertoires in COVID-19. Across the whole study: The study drew acute and convalescent COVID-19 samples from the United States, Italy and Spain.

In the study's own analysis: Quantification of nucleated cells was approximated via reference gene primer amplification. Profiling relied on immunoSEQ multiplex PCR, and the TCRdb table lists in-frame clones only, not all of them. The DNA gave D and trimming, while V, J and clone size come from that table. The repertoire consists of about 120,000 clones, with 88% occurring once and the leading ten covering more than 1.5%. The V end lost 0 bases, the J end lost 4 bases, and 7 bases lay between the germline ends. From germline, CDR1 is SGHRS and CDR2 YFSETQ. The CDR3 length is 13 residues. This sequence was found in a human donor in a cohort sampled during active COVID-19. The sequencing input was peripheral blood. V and J are TRBV5-1 and TRBJ2-5; D perhaps matches TRBD1 (5 bases). As DNA, the CDR3 is TGCGCCAGCAGCTTGGGACAGCCAGAGACCCAGTACTTC. The encoded protein is CASSLGQPETQYF.